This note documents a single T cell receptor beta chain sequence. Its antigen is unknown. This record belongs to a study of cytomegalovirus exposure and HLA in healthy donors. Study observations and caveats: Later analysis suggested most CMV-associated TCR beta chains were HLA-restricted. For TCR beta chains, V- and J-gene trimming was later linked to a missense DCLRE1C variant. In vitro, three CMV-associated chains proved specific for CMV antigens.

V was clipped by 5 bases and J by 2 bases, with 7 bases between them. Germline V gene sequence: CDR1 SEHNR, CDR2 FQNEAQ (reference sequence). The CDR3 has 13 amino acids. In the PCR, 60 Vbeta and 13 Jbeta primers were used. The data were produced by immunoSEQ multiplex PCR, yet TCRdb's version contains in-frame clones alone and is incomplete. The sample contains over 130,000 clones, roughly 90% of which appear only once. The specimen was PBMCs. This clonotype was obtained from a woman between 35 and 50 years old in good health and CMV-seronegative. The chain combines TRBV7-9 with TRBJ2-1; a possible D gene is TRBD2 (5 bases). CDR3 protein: CASSGGPYNEQFF. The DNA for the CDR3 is TGTGCCAGCAGCGGCGGGCCCTACAATGAGCAGTTCTTC.